This T cell receptor beta chain was sequenced for a study of a mutant IDH1 vaccine in newly diagnosed glioma. Assay: immunoSEQ multiplex PCR; the TCRdb copy retains only in-frame clones and omits some. The repertoire holds approximately 92,000 clones, with 80% as singletons. Time point: baseline, week 1 (first vaccination visit). Described treatment: pre-vaccination baseline after standard-of-care therapy. Sequenced material: PBMCs, taken from a glioma patient treated with radiotherapy, temozolomide or both. The clonotype originates from a man in his forties with glioma.

The CDR3, as DNA: TGTGCCACCGGGCCGGGACAGGGGGCGAGGTCACCCCTCCACTTT. Residues: CATGPGQGARSPLHF. The chain links TRBV2 to TRBJ1-6, with TRBD1 matching over 12 bases. Per germline, CDR1 SNHLY and CDR2 FYNNEI. The trim removed 10 bases at V and 10 bases at J, leaving 11 bases unmatched. This CDR3 region has 15 residues.